The 8 T cell receptor beta chains given below trace back to one sample, sequenced in a study of identical twins. TCRdb redid the calling of the 5' RACE reads with MiXCR, one entry per CDR3 protein. Of 200,000 to 250,000 distinct CDR3 sequences in the sample, 5.5% to 7.5% were seen once. The same sample was also studied in work on T cells expressing NK-cell markers.

The sample taken for sequencing was CD8+ T cells sorted from blood. The receptor set was obtained from a woman in her late teens or twenties in good health.

The chain couples TRBV24-1 to TRBJ2-2; D assignment may be TRBD1 or TRBD2 (7 bases each). The CDR3 is 13 residues long. The germline V gene has CDR1 KGHDR and CDR2 SFDVKD. Trimming shortened V by 8 bases and J by 7 bases, and 13 bases separated the two germline ends. The CDR3 here is CATTDREGGELFF. The CDR3 nucleotides read TGTGCCACCACCGACAGGGAGGGCGGGGAGCTGTTTTTT.

Only a few counts were recorded for this clonotype. This rearrangement joins TRBV12-3 or TRBV12-4 to TRBJ1-2; D remains unclear. The V gene lost 7 bases and the J gene lost 6 bases, with 18 bases spanning the gap. This CDR3 comprises 14 residues. The CDR3 DNA reads as TGTGCCAGCACCCGACGGAATGAACTGAATGGCTACACCTTC. Its protein product is CASTRRNELNGYTF.

This clonotype was recorded at least ten times. The genes are TRBV15 and TRBJ1-2; D call uncertain. The CDR3 runs to 11 residues. Trimming took off 0 bases at V and 8 bases at J, with 4 bases between the two ends. CDR1 is LNHNV, CDR2 YYDKDF, per germline (reference sequence). As DNA, the CDR3 is TGTGCCACCAGCAGAGAGGGAGGCTACACCTTC. Protein: CATSREGGYTF.

This chain uses TRBV11-2 with TRBJ2-2; the D is unclear. Germline loops: CDR1 SGHAT, CDR2 FQNNGV. The CDR3 is made up of 14 amino acids. V lost 4 bases and J 0 bases, leaving 6 bases between the germline ends. The CDR3 loop is CASSYEANTGELFF. DNA for the CDR3: TGTGCCAGCAGCTACGAGGCGAACACCGGGGAGCTGTTTTTT.

The chain has TRBV20-1 and TRBJ2-7, with D perhaps TRBD1 or TRBD2 (6 bases each). Germline CDR1 DFQATT, CDR2 SNEGSKA (reference sequence). This CDR3 region has 14 residues. V was shortened by 1 base and J by 4 bases, with 14 bases between the two germline ends. Written as DNA, the CDR3 is TGCAGTGCTAGAGGAGTTCAGGGGAGGTACGAGCAGTACTTC. It is translated as CSARGVQGRYEQYF.

This clonotype showed up just a few times. V usage is TRBV29-1 and J usage is TRBJ2-1, with D unclear. V was trimmed by 0 bases and J by 6 bases, leaving 12 bases between them. The CDR3 has 14 amino acids. Germline CDR1 is SQVTM and CDR2 is ANQGSEA. CDR3 sequence (DNA): TGCAGCGTTGAAGAGGAACGGAGTATCAATGAGCAGTTCTTC. The encoded protein is CSVEEERSINEQFF.

The chain couples TRBV9 to TRBJ2-3; D may match TRBD1 or TRBD2 (7 bases each). Germline values: CDR1 SGDLS, CDR2 YYNGEE. This CDR3 is built from 15 residues. Trimming shortened V by 3 bases and J by 4 bases, and 15 bases separated the two germline ends. In nucleotides, the CDR3 is TGTGCCAGCAGCGGGGGGGGGACAGACGCAGATACGCAGTATTTT. It codes for CASSGGGTDADTQYF. Drawing the rest from reference TRBV9 and TRBJ2-3, the complete variable domain is DSGVTQTPKHLITATGQRVTLRCSPRSGDLSVYWYQQSLDQGLQFLIQYYNGEERAKGNILERFSAQQFPDLHSELNLSSLELGDSALYFCASSGGGTDADTQYFGPGTRLTVL.

This clonotype showed up just a few times. The V and J genes are TRBV5-6 and TRBJ1-2; unclear D gene. The CDR3 sequence is 14 residues long. Germline V CDR1 and CDR2: SGHDT, YYEEEE. The V end lost 0 bases, the J end lost 2 bases, and 8 bases lay between the germline ends. The CDR3 spells CASSLGSGNYGYTF. The CDR3 bases are TGTGCCAGCAGCTTGGGGTCGGGGAACTATGGCTACACCTTC.